This T cell receptor (beta chain) was recorded in a study of regulatory T cells in long-lasting Graves disease. Time point reported: newly diagnosed GD, antithyroid drugs for less than 3 months. Construction of the TCR library relied on RNA isolated from PBMCs. Graves' disease diagnosis was established per American Thyroid Association guidelines. Staff drew approximately 10 milliliters of peripheral blood into EDTA tubes. According to the study, TCR beta libraries were built with iRepertoire HTBI primers and CDR3-region Arm-PCR. TCRdb passed the multiplex PCR reads through MiXCR, listing each CDR3 protein once. Of more than 450,000 distinct CDR3 sequences in the sample, 16% were seen once. This clonotype was observed a handful of times. Germline V CDR1 and CDR2: PRHDT, FYEKMQ (reference sequence). Trimming removed 5 bases from V and 0 bases from J, with 10 bases in between. There are 15 residues in the CDR3.

These same records also appear under a second study, on T cells in Graves' hyperthyroidism and ophthalmopathy. This second study notes: Most clonotypes expanded in thyroid above 0.001 were likewise present in blood.

Sample: peripheral blood mononuclear cells (PBMCs), taken at new diagnosis, from a patient treated with antithyroid drugs. The chain combines TRBV13 with TRBJ1-4; D gene unclear. The clonotype originates from a middle-aged man with Graves disease. CDR3 bases: TGTGCCAGCAGCCGCGGAGTGGCAACTAATGAAAAACTGTTTTTT. Translated, it gives CASSRGVATNEKLFF.